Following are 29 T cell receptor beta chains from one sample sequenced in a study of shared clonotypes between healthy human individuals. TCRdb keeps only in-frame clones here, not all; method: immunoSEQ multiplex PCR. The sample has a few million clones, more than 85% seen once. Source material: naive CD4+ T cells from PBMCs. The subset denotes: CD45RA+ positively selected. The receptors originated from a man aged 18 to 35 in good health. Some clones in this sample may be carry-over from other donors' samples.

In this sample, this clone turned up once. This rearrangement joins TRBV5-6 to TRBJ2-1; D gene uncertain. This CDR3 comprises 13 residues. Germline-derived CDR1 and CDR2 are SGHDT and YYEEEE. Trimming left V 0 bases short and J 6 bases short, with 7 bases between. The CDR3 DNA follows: TGTGCCAGCAGCTTGGGGACCCGCAATGAGCAGTTCTTC. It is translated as CASSLGTRNEQFF.

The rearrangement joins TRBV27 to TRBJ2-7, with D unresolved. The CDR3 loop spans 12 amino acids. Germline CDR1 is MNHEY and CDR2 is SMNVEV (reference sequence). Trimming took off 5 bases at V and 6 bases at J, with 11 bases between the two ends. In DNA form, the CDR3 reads TGTGCCAGCAGTCCACCTACCGGCGAGCAGTACTTC. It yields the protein CASSPPTGEQYF.

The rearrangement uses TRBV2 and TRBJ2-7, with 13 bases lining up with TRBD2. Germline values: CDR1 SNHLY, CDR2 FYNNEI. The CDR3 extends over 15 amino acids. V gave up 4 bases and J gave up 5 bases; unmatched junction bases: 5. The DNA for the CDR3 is TGTGCCAGCAGTGCCCAAGGACTAGCGGGAGACGAGCAGTACTTC. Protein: CASSAQGLAGDEQYF.

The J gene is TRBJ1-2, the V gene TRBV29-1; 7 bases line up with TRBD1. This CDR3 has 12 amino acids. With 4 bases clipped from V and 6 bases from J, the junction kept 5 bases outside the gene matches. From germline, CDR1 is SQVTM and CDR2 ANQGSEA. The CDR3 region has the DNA TGCAGCGTTGGGGACAGCTTACATGGCTACACCTTC. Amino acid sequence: CSVGDSLHGYTF.

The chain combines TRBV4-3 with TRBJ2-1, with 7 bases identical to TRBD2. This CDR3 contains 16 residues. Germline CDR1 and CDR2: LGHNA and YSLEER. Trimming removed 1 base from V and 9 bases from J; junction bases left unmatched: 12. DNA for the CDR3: TGCGCCAGCAGCCAAGGGGCGGGAGTTAGATCTGGTGAGCAGTTCTTC. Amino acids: CASSQGAGVRSGEQFF.

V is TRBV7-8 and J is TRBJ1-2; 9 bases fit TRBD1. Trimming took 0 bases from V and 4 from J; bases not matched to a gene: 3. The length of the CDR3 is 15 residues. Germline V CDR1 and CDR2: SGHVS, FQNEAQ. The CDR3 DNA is TGTGCCAGCAGCTTAGCTGGACAGGGGCCCTATGGCTACACCTTC. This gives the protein CASSLAGQGPYGYTF.

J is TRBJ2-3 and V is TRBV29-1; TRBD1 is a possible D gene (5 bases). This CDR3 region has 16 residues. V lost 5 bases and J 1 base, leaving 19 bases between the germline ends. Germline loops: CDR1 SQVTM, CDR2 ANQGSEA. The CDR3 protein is CSVRGEASRGTDTQYF. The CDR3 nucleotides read TGCAGCGTTAGGGGTGAGGCCTCAAGGGGCACAGATACGCAGTATTTT.

The CDR3 is CASSLARTSDTDTQYF. In DNA form, the CDR3 reads TGCGCCAGCAGCTTGGCCCGGACTAGCGACACAGATACGCAGTATTTT. The chain uses TRBV5-1 and TRBJ2-3; 9 nucleotides line up with TRBD2. Trimming cost V 0 bases and J 2 bases; bases outside gene matches: 4. The CDR3 runs 16 residues. Germline CDR1 reads SGHRS; CDR2 reads YFSETQ.

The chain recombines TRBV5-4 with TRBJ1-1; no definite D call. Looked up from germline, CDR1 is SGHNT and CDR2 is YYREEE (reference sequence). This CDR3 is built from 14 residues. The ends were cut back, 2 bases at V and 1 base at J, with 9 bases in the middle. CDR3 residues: CASSLQRSNTEAFF. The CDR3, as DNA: TGTGCCAGCAGCTTACAAAGATCGAACACTGAAGCTTTCTTT.

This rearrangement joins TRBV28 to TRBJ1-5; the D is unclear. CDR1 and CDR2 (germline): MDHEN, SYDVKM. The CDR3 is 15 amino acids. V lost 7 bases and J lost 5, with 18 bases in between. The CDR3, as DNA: TGTGCCAGCACCCAAAGCGCACGGCGGGATCAGCCCCAGCATTTT. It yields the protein CASTQSARRDQPQHF.

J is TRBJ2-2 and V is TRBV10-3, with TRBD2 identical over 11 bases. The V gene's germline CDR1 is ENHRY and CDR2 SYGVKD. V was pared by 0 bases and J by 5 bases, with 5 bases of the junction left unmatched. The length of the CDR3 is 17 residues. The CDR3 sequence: CAISESGLAVTTGELFF. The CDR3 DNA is TGTGCCATCAGTGAGTCGGGACTAGCGGTAACAACCGGGGAGCTGTTTTTT.

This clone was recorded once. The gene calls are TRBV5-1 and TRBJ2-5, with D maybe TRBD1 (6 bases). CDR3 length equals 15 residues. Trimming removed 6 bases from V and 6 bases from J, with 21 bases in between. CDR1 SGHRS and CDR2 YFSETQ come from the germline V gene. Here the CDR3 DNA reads TGCGCCAGCATGAACAGGACAGCCGGCGGAAAGACCCAGTACTTC. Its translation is CASMNRTAGGKTQYF.

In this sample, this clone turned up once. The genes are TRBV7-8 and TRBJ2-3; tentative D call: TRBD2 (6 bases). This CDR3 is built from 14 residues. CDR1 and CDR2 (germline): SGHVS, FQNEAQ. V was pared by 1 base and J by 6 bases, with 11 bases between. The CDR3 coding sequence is TGTGCCAGCAGCTTAGAAGGGACTTGGGATACGCAGTATTTT. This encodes CASSLEGTWDTQYF.

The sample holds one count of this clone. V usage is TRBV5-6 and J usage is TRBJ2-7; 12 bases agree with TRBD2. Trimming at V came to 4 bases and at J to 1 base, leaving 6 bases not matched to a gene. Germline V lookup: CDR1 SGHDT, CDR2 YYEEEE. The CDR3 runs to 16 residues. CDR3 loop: CASSTTGLAGSYEQYF. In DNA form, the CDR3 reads TGTGCCAGCAGCACTACTGGACTAGCGGGATCCTACGAGCAGTACTTC.

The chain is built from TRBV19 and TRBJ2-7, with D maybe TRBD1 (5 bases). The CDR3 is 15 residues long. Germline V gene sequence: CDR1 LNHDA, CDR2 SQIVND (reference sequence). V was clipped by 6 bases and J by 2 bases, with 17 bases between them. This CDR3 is CASRSFRENTYEQYF. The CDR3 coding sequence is TGTGCCAGTAGGTCCTTCAGGGAAAACACCTACGAGCAGTACTTC.

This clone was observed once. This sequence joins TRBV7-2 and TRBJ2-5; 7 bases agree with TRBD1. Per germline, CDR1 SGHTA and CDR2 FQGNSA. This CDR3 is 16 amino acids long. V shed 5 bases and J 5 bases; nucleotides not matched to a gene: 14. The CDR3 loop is CASSPDRVRAGETQYF. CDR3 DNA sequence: TGTGCCAGCAGCCCAGACAGGGTCAGGGCTGGTGAGACCCAGTACTTC.

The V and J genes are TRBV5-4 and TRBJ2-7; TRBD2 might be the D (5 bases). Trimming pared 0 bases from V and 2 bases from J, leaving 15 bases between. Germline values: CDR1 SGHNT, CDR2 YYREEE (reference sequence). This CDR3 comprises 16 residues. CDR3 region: CASSLGLGVDTYEQYF. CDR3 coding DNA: TGTGCCAGCAGCTTGGGACTGGGAGTGGATACCTACGAGCAGTACTTC.

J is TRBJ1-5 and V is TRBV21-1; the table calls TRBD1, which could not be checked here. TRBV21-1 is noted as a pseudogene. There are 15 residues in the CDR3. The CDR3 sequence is CASAKPGQGHQPQHF. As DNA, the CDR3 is TGTGCCAGCGCAAAACCCGGACAGGGACATCAGCCCCAGCATTTT.

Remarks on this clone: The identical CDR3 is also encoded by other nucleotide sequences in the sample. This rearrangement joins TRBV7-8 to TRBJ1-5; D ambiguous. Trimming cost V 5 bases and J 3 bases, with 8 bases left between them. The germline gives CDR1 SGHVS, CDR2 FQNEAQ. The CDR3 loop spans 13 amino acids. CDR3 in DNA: TGTGCCAGCAGCGCCCAAGACAATCAGCCCCAGCATTTT. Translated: CASSAQDNQPQHF.

In nucleotides, the CDR3 is TGTGCCAGCAGTTTATGGCCCGTATCGGGACGAGGGGGCACAGATACGCAGTATTTT. Amino acid sequence: CASSLWPVSGRGGTDTQYF. The gene calls are TRBV27 and TRBJ2-3; D tentatively fits TRBD1 or TRBD2 (5 bases each). V was shortened by 1 base and J by 1 base, with 21 bases between the two germline ends. The germline V gene has CDR1 MNHEY and CDR2 SMNVEV (reference sequence). The CDR3 is 19 residues long.

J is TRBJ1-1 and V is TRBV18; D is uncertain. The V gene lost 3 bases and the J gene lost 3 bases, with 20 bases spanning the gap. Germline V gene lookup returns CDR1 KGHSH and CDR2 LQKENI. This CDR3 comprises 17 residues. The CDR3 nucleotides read TGTGCCAGCTCACCCACCCCCTTATCCCGCGGGGACACTGAAGCTTTCTTT. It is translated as CASSPTPLSRGDTEAFF.

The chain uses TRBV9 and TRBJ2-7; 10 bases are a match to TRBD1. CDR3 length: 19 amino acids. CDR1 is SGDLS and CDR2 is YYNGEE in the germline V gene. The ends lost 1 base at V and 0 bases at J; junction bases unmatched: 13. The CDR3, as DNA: TGTGCCAGCAGCGTATTGTCCGGGACAGGGGACCGAAGCTCCTACGAGCAGTACTTC. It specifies CASSVLSGTGDRSSYEQYF.

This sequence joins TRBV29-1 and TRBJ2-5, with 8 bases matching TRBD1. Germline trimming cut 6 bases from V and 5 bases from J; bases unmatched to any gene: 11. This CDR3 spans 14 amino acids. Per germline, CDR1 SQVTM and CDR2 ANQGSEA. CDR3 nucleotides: TGCAGCGTGCCACAGGGGGGCGTCCGGGAGACCCAGTACTTC. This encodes CSVPQGGVRETQYF.

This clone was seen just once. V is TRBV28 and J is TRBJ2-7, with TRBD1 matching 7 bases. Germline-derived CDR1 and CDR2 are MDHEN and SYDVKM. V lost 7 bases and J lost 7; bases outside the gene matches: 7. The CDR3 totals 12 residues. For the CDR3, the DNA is TGTGCCAGCACATCCGGGACAGCAGAGCAGTACTTC. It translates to CASTSGTAEQYF.

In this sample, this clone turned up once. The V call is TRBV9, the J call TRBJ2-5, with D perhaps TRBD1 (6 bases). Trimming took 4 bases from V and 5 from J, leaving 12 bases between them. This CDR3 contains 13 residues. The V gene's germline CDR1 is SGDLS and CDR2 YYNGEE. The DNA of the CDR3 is TGTGCCAGCAGCCCCAGGGGCGGTGAGACCCAGTACTTC. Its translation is CASSPRGGETQYF.

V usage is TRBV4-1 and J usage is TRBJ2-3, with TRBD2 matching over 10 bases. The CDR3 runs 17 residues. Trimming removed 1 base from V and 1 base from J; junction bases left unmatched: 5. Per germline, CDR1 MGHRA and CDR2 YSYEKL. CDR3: CASSQVRTSGGTDTQYF. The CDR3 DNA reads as TGCGCCAGCAGCCAAGTCCGGACTAGCGGAGGCACAGATACGCAGTATTTT.

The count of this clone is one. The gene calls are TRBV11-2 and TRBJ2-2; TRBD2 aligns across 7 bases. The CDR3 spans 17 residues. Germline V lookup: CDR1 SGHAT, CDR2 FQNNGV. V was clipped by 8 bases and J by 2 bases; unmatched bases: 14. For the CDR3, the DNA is TGTGCCAGCCGCCGACGGCTAGCGGAAGAAAACACCGGGGAGCTGTTTTTT. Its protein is CASRRRLAEENTGELFF.

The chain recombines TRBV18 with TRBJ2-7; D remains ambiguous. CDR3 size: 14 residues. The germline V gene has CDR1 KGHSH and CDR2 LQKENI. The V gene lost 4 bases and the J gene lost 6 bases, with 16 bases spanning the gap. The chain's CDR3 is CASSLPALPSEQYF. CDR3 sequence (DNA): TGTGCCAGCTCACTACCAGCCCTACCCTCCGAGCAGTACTTC.

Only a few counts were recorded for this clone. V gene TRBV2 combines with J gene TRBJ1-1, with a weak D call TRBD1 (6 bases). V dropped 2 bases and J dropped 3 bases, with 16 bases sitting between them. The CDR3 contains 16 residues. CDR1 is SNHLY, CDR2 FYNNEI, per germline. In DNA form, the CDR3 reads TGTGCCAGCAGTGAACGGTTCCCGGGGGCCGACACTGAAGCTTTCTTT. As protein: CASSERFPGADTEAFF.